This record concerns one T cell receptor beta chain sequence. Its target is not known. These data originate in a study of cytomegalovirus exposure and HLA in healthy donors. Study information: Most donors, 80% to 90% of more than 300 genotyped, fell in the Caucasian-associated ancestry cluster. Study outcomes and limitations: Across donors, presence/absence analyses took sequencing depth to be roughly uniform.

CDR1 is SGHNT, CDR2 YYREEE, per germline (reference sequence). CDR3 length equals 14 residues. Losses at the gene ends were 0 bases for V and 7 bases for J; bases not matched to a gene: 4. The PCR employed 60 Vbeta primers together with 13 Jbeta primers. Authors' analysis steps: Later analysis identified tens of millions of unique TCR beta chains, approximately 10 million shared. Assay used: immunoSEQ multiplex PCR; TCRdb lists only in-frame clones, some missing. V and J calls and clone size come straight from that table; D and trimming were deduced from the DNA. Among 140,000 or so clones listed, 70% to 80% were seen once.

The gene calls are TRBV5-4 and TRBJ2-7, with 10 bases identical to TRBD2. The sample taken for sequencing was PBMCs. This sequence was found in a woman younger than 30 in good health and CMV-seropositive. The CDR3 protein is CASSLASTSGEQYF. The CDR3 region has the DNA TGTGCCAGCAGCTTGGCGTCGACTAGCGGGGAGCAGTACTTC.